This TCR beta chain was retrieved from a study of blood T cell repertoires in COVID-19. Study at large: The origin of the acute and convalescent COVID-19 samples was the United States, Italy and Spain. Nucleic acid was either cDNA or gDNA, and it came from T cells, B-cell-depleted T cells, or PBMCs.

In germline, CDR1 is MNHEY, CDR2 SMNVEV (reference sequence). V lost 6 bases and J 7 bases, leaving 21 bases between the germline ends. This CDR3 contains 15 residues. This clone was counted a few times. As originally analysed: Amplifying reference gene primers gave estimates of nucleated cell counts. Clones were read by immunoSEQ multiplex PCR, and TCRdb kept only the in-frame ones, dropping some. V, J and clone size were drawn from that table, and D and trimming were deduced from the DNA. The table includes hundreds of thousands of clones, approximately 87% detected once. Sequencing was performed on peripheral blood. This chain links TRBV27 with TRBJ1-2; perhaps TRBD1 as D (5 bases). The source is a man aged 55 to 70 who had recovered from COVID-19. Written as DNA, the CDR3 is TGTGCCAGCAGCACAAAGGGGAGGCCTAATCGTGGCTACACCTTC. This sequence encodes CASSTKGRPNRGYTF.